Below, one T cell receptor (beta chain) is given with its context. This CDR3 region has 15 residues. Trimming took 6 bases from V and 1 from J; bases not matched to a gene: 6. This specimen belongs to a study of T cells in Graves' hyperthyroidism and ophthalmopathy. RNA transcripts provided the source from which TCR beta CDR3 regions were amplified. Researchers ran a first-round RT-PCR on the TCR CDR3 using the HTBI primer set. TCRdb re-derived calls from the multiplex PCR reads in MiXCR, one entry per CDR3 protein. Here the sample spans hundreds of thousands of distinct CDR3 sequences, roughly 45% being singletons.

The source material was peripheral blood or thyroid tissue (not recorded which). The source of this sequence is an adult man with Graves' disease, either hyperthyroidism or ophthalmopathy (not recorded which). The chain recombines TRBV12-3 or TRBV12-4 with TRBJ1-1; 9 bases fit TRBD1. The CDR3 here is CASRTGTGTNTEAFF. The CDR3 DNA reads as TGTGCCAGCAGAACCGGGACAGGGACGAACACTGAAGCTTTCTTT.